This T cell receptor beta chain was profiled in a study of OX40 agonist ivuxolimab in advanced cancers. Study background: Partial responses were observed in three patients, of whom one had hepatocellular carcinoma and two had cutaneous melanoma. Notes on the study in general: The CD4+ and CD8+ T cells in the blood had expanded clonally by week 6 at 0.1 to 3.0 mg/kg. CD8+ T cells showed, on average, more clonal expansion than CD4+ cells.

Profiled with immunoSEQ multiplex PCR; TCRdb holds only in-frame clones, not every one. The sample shows about 95,000 clones, 80% to 90% of them seen only once. As concerns this clone: The antigen remains unidentified.

Drawing of blood for sampling happened at baseline, at cycle 4 day 1, and at cycle 7 day 1. Material: CD4+ or CD8+ T cells sorted from blood, obtained in a trial of the OX40 agonist ivuxolimab. The origin of this receptor is an adult with an advanced solid tumor such as melanoma, head and neck, liver or kidney cancer.

The DNA for the CDR3 is TGTGCCAGCAGCTCCCAGACTAGCAGGGCTCCCGGGGAGCTGTTTTTT. Protein: CASSSQTSRAPGELFF. The rearrangement uses TRBV11-2 and TRBJ2-2; 7 bases are a match to TRBD2. The J segment lost 6 bases and the V segment lost 4 bases, leaving 11 bases of the junction unmatched. CDR3 size: 16 residues. In germline, CDR1 is SGHAT, CDR2 FQNNGV.